The TCR beta chain under discussion was sequenced for a study of blood T cell repertoires in COVID-19. Assay: immunoSEQ multiplex PCR; the TCRdb copy retains only in-frame clones and omits some. The table lists approximately 500,000 clones, over 75% of them singletons, with less than 2% in the top ten. Germline V gene data show CDR1 as KGHSH and CDR2 as LQKENI. This CDR3 contains 15 residues. V lost 2 bases and J lost 7; bases outside the gene matches: 5. The study assigned cohorts using participant-reported clinical history. The chain carries TRBV18 and TRBJ1-6, with 7 bases matching TRBD1. The sequenced sample was PBMCs or T cells enriched from blood (not recorded which). The receptor was derived from a woman between 40 and 55 years old who had recovered from COVID-19. The CDR3 DNA reads TGTGCCAGCTCACCAACAGGGGTGAGGAATTCACCCCTCCACTTT. This sequence encodes CASSPTGVRNSPLHF.